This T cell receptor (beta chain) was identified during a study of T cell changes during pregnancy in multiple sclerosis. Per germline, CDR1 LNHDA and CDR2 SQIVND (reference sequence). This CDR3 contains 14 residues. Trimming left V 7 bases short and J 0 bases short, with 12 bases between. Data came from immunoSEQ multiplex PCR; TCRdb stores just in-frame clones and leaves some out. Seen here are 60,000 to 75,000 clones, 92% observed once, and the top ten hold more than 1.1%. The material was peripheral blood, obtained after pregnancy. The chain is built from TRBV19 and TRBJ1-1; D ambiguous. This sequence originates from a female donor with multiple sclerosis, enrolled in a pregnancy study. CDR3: CASTGRGLNTEAFF. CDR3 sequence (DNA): TGTGCCAGTACCGGTCGGGGTCTGAACACTGAAGCTTTCTTT.